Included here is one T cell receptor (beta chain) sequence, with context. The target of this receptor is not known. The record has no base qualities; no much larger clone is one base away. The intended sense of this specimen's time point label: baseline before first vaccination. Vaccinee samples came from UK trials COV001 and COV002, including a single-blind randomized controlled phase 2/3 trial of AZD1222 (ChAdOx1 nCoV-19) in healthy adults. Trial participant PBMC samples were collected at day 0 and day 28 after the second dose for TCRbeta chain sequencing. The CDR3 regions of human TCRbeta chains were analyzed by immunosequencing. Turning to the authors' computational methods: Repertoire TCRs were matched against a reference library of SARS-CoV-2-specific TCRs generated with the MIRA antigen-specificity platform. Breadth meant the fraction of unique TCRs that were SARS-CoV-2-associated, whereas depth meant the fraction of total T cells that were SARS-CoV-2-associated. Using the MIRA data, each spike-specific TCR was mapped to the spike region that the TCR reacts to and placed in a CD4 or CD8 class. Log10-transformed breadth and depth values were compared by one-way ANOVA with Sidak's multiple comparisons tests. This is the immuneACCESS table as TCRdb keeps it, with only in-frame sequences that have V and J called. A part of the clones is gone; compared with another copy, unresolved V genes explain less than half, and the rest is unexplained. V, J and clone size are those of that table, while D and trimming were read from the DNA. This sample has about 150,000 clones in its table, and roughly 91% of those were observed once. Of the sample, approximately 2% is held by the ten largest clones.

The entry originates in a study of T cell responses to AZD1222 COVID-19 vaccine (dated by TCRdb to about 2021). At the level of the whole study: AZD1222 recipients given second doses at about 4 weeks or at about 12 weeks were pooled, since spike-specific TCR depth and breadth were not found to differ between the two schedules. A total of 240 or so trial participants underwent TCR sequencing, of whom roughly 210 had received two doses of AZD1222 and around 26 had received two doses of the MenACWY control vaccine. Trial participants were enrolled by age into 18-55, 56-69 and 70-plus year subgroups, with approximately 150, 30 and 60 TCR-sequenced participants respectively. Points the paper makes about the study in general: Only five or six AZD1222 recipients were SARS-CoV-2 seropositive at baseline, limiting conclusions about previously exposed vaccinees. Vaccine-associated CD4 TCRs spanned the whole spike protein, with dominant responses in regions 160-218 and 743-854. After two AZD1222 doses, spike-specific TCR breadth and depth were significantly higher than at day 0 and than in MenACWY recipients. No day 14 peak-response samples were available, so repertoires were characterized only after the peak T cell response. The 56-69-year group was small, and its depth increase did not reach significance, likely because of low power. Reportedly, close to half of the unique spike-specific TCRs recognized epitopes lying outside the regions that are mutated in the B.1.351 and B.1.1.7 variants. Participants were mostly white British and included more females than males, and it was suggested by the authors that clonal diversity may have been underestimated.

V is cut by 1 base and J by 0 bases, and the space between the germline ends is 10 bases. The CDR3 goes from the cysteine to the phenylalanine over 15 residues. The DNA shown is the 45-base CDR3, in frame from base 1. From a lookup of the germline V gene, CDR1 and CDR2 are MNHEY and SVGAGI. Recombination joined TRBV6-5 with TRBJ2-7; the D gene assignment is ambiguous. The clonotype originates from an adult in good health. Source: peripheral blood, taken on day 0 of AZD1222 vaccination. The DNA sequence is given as TGTGCCAGCAGTTACTACGCGCCTAGCTCCTACGAGCAGTACTTC. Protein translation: CASSYYAPSSYEQYF.